Below, 3 T cell receptor beta chains from the same sample are listed, as sequenced in a study of blood T cells in healthy people across ages (dated by TCRdb to the mid-2010s). The receptor library was made with 5' RACE. TCRdb shows the sequencer as Illumina HiSeq 2500. The second PCR ran for roughly 6 to 11 cycles and used a J-beta primer mix along with a sample-barcoded 5' primer. In-frame beta chains were kept once TCRdb had trimmed the public reads at Q25 with fastp and called clones with MiXCR. Merged by CDR3 protein, the rows form single entries marked with the most common genes and DNA. This sample gives under 950,000 distinct CDR3 sequences in total; 22% of them show up just once. The ten largest clones capture about 22% of the sample. The sequencing sample was made of blood. The receptors stem from a man in his 70s in good health.

By proportion, this clonotype is large. The chain is built from TRBV4-2 and TRBJ2-7, with 12 bases lining up with TRBD2. CDR1 is LGHNA and CDR2 is YNFKEQ in the germline V gene. The ends lost 0 bases at V and 4 bases at J; junction bases unmatched: 7. The length of the CDR3 is 17 residues. CDR3 sequence: CASSQDLAGGLNYEQYF. The CDR3 bases are TGTGCCAGCAGCCAAGATCTAGCGGGGGGGCTTAATTACGAGCAGTACTTC.

The genes are TRBV5-6 and TRBJ1-2; 9 bases are shared with TRBD1. Germline V gene sequence: CDR1 SGHDT, CDR2 YYEEEE. The V gene end was trimmed by 4 bases and the J gene end by 3 bases; junction bases not matched to a gene: 4. The CDR3 is 14 amino acids. CDR3 loop: CASSPGDRDYGYTF. The CDR3 nucleotides are TGTGCCAGCAGCCCTGGGGACAGGGACTATGGCTACACCTTC.

V gene TRBV12-3 or TRBV12-4 combines with J gene TRBJ2-3; 9 bases match TRBD2. Trimming removed 0 bases from V and 3 bases from J; junction bases left unmatched: 4. CDR3 length equals 16 residues. CDR3 amino acids: CASSLAGSGSTDTQYF. The CDR3 DNA reads TGTGCCAGCAGTTTAGCAGGTAGCGGGAGTACAGATACGCAGTATTTT.